This T cell receptor beta chain was recorded in a study of T cell responses to AZD1222 COVID-19 vaccine. This clone was seen once. Produced via immunoSEQ multiplex PCR; TCRdb's table is partial and in-frame only. The repertoire holds more than 85,000 clones, with 88% as singletons. Germline values: CDR1 SEHNR, CDR2 FQNEAQ (reference sequence). CDR3 length: 17 amino acids. V was clipped by 1 base and J by 7 bases; unmatched bases: 16. The input for sequencing was peripheral blood, taken 28 days after the second AZD1222 dose. The TCR comes from an adult who received the AZD1222 COVID-19 vaccine. This rearrangement joins TRBV7-9 to TRBJ2-7; 7 positions agree with TRBD2. The CDR3, as DNA: TGTGCCAGCAGCTTAGTGGTACCGGGAGGCCCCCGGGGGGAGCAGTACTTC. As protein: CASSLVVPGGPRGEQYF.